A single sample is the source of the 31 T cell receptor beta chains below, sequenced in a study of T cells after yellow fever vaccination (dated by TCRdb to between 2018 and 2021). Taken with the paper, the label for treatment or condition translates to: live attenuated yellow fever vaccine strain. The method was 5' RACE. TCRdb names Illumina HiSeq 2500 as the instrument used. TCRdb redid the processing of the public reads, applying fastp at Q25 and MiXCR, and retained in-frame beta chains. Rows with one shared CDR3 protein collapse into an entry with the most common genes and DNA. For this sample there are some 560,000 distinct CDR3 sequences; roughly 17% appear just once. Of the sample, 17% is held by the ten largest clones. Sequencing was performed on PBMCs, taken around 5 days after the first yellow fever vaccination. The origin of the receptors is a man aged 18-30 years who received the YFV17D yellow fever vaccine.

The chain couples TRBV7-8 to TRBJ1-5; possibly TRBD1 for D (5 bases). The CDR3 is made up of 15 amino acids. Germline assignment: CDR1 SGHVS and CDR2 FQNEAQ. V was clipped by 4 bases and J by 8 bases, with 18 bases between them. CDR3 in amino acids: CASSSLRGGSEPQHF. The CDR3, as DNA: TGTGCCAGCAGCTCGCTTCGGGGGGGTAGCGAGCCCCAGCATTTT.

This clonotype was counted a few times. In nucleotides, the CDR3 is TGTGCCAGCAGCTTAGACCTAGCGGGGGGGCGGTACACAGATACGCAGTATTTT. Translating gives CASSLDLAGGRYTDTQYF. The rearrangement uses TRBV11-2 and TRBJ2-3; TRBD2 matches at 12 bases. This CDR3 is 18 amino acids long. The V gene end was trimmed by 0 bases and the J gene end by 2 bases; junction bases not matched to a gene: 6. Germline V CDR1 and CDR2: SGHAT, FQNNGV.

The gene calls are TRBV12-3 or TRBV12-4 and TRBJ2-2, with no clear D. The CDR3 extends over 14 amino acids. V lost 2 bases and J lost 6, with 10 bases in between. The CDR3 loop is CASSLSTFAGELFF. CDR3 DNA sequence: TGTGCCAGCAGTTTAAGTACGTTCGCCGGGGAGCTGTTTTTT.

The V call is TRBV15, the J call TRBJ2-1, with D unresolved. The CDR3 loop spans 14 amino acids. Germline assignment: CDR1 LNHNV and CDR2 YYDKDF (reference sequence). Deletions cut 0 bases from V and 7 bases from J, with 10 bases between. The CDR3 coding sequence is TGTGCCACCAGCAGAGATCGAGCGACGAATGAGCAGTTCTTC. Protein: CATSRDRATNEQFF.

V is TRBV3-1 and J is TRBJ2-2; D gene unclear. This CDR3 region has 13 residues. Germline V CDR1 and CDR2: LGHDT, YNNKEL (reference sequence). V was trimmed by 4 bases and J by 4 bases, leaving 7 bases between them. CDR3 residues: CASSPRITGELFF. Here the CDR3 DNA reads TGTGCCAGCAGCCCACGCATCACCGGGGAGCTGTTTTTT. Full variable domain (outside the CDR3, taken from reference TRBV3-1 and TRBJ2-2): DTAVSQTPKYLVTQMGNDKSIKCEQNLGHDTMYWYKQDSKKFLKIMFSYNNKELIINETVPNRFSPKSPDKAHLNLHINSLELGDSAVYFCASSPRITGELFFGEGSRLTVL.

The rearrangement joins TRBV20-1 to TRBJ2-3; 9 bases agree with TRBD2. CDR1 and CDR2 (germline): DFQATT, SNEGSKA (reference sequence). Trimming removed 5 bases from V and 4 bases from J; junction bases left unmatched: 7. This CDR3 has 14 residues. The CDR3 DNA reads as TGCAGTGCTCCGGGGAGCGGGGGGTCAGATACGCAGTATTTT. Protein product: CSAPGSGGSDTQYF.

This clonotype was detected many times. This rearrangement joins TRBV4-1 to TRBJ1-6; D unresolved. Germline CDR1 reads MGHRA; CDR2 reads YSYEKL. Trimming left V 0 bases short and J 8 bases short, with 11 bases between. This CDR3 is 15 amino acids long. CDR3 DNA: TGCGCCAGCAGCCAAGAACCATCGGGGTATTCACCCCTCCACTTT. This sequence encodes CASSQEPSGYSPLHF.

This clonotype occurred many times. The chain combines TRBV30 with TRBJ2-3, with unresolved D. CDR3 length: 12 residues. The ends were cut back, 2 bases at V and 6 bases at J, with 9 bases in the middle. CDR1 and CDR2 from the germline V gene are GTSNPN and SVGIG (reference sequence). CDR3: CAWSTKGDTQYF. The CDR3 DNA is TGTGCCTGGAGTACGAAAGGGGATACGCAGTATTTT.

The V gene is TRBV14, the J gene TRBJ2-1; 7 bases fit TRBD2. This CDR3 spans 17 amino acids. Germline V CDR1 and CDR2: SGHDN, FVKESK. The ends lost 3 bases at V and 3 bases at J; junction bases unmatched: 11. CDR3 nucleotide sequence: TGTGCCAGCAGCCAGGGAAGCGGGACTACTCTCTACAATGAGCAGTTCTTC. This translates into CASSQGSGTTLYNEQFF.

This clonotype was found many times. This rearrangement joins TRBV12-3 or TRBV12-4 to TRBJ1-5; 9 bases map to TRBD1. CDR3 size: 16 residues. V shed 6 bases and J 7 bases; nucleotides not matched to a gene: 13. This CDR3 reads CASSLQGAASWQPQHF. The CDR3 region has the DNA TGTGCCAGCAGCCTACAGGGGGCTGCCTCTTGGCAGCCCCAGCATTTT.

This clonotype was observed a handful of times. The chain joins TRBV5-1 to TRBJ2-7, with no clear D. The CDR3 has 14 residues. Germline assignment: CDR1 SGHRS and CDR2 YFSETQ. Trimming removed 1 base from V and 5 bases from J, with 13 bases in between. The CDR3 nucleotides read TGCGCCAGCAGCTTGAGCCGGGCTGAAAACGAGCAGTACTTC. This gives the protein CASSLSRAENEQYF.

The chain is built from TRBV7-9 and TRBJ2-5; 7 nucleotides line up with TRBD1. The CDR3 is 15 amino acids. V lost 5 bases and J lost 4; bases outside the gene matches: 10. CDR1 SEHNR and CDR2 FQNEAQ come from the germline V gene (reference sequence). The CDR3 region is CASSRVTGVRETQYF. The CDR3 coding sequence is TGTGCCAGCAGCCGGGTAACAGGGGTACGAGAGACCCAGTACTTC. Filled out from reference TRBV7-9 and TRBJ2-5, the complete variable domain reads DTGVSQNPRHKITKRGQNVTFRCDPISEHNRLYWYRQTLGQGPEFLTYFQNEAQLEKSRLLSDRFSAERPKGSFSTLEIQRTEQGDSAMYLCASSRVTGVRETQYFGPGTRLLVL.

This clonotype came up a few times. The rearrangement uses TRBV7-9 and TRBJ2-1; TRBD1 matches at 7 bases. Germline values: CDR1 SEHNR, CDR2 FQNEAQ (reference sequence). The CDR3 extends over 15 amino acids. The V and J ends lost 5 bases and 5 bases, in that order; junction bases with no gene match: 9. CDR3 in amino acids: CASSIGWDRDNEQFF. The CDR3 DNA sequence: TGTGCCAGCAGCATTGGATGGGACAGAGACAATGAGCAGTTCTTC.

The rearrangement joins TRBV7-9 to TRBJ2-2; TRBD1 matches at 9 bases. The CDR3 has 16 amino acids. Trimming removed 2 bases from V and 5 bases from J; junction bases left unmatched: 6. Germline V lookup: CDR1 SEHNR, CDR2 FQNEAQ (reference sequence). The CDR3 bases are TGTGCCAGCAGCTTACGGGGACAGGGTAGGACCGGGGAGCTGTTTTTT. Protein product: CASSLRGQGRTGELFF. Together with reference TRBV7-9 and TRBJ2-2, the CDR3 gives the full variable domain: DTGVSQNPRHKITKRGQNVTFRCDPISEHNRLYWYRQTLGQGPEFLTYFQNEAQLEKSRLLSDRFSAERPKGSFSTLEIQRTEQGDSAMYLCASSLRGQGRTGELFFGEGSRLTVL.

The V and J genes are TRBV12-3 or TRBV12-4 and TRBJ2-5; 8 nucleotides agree with TRBD1. With 6 bases clipped from V and 5 bases from J, the junction kept 14 bases outside the gene matches. The length of the CDR3 is 16 residues. The CDR3 nucleotides are TGTGCCAGCAGCGACAGCTGGGGACAGGCCAGGGAGACCCAGTACTTC. It yields the protein CASSDSWGQARETQYF.

The chain joins TRBV5-4 to TRBJ2-2, with D perhaps TRBD1 (5 bases). CDR1 is SGHNT and CDR2 is YYREEE in the germline V gene (reference sequence). The CDR3 is 15 amino acids. Trimming shortened V by 5 bases and J by 4 bases, and 15 bases separated the two germline ends. The CDR3 DNA reads TGTGCCAGCAGTTCAGGACAACTTGGCACCGGGGAGCTGTTTTTT. This sequence encodes CASSSGQLGTGELFF.

For the CDR3, the DNA is TGTGCCAGCAGCCCTCGACAGGGTGGGACCACTGAAGCTTTCTTT. The encoded protein is CASSPRQGGTTEAFF. The chain employs TRBV7-2 and TRBJ1-1; TRBD1 matches at 7 bases. Trimming cost V 5 bases and J 4 bases; bases outside gene matches: 10. Germline values: CDR1 SGHTA, CDR2 FQGNSA. This CDR3 has 15 residues.

This clonotype was counted a few times. This chain links TRBV29-1 with TRBJ1-1, with D tentatively TRBD1 (5 bases). V gave up 5 bases and J gave up 0 bases, with 13 bases separating them. Per the germline V gene, CDR1 is SQVTM and CDR2 is ANQGSEA. The length of the CDR3 is 14 residues. CDR3 sequence (DNA): TGCAGCGTTTGCGACTTGGACATGAACACTGAAGCTTTCTTT. Protein: CSVCDLDMNTEAFF.

A note on this clonotype: This may be a read error: a much more frequent sequence differs by one nucleotide. The rearrangement uses TRBV18 and TRBJ2-3; D could derive from TRBD1 or TRBD2 (5 bases each). CDR3 size: 15 residues. The germline CDR1 and CDR2 sequences are KGHSH and LQKENI. Trimming left V 6 bases short and J 3 bases short, with 16 bases between. CDR3 in DNA: TGTGCCAGCTCCCCTTTGGTGGGGGAGACAGATACGCAGTATTTT. This codes for CASSPLVGETDTQYF.

By its share, this clonotype is medium-sized. The chain carries TRBV29-1 and TRBJ2-5; no clear D gene. Trimming took 5 bases from V and 1 from J, leaving 5 bases between them. The CDR3 is 11 amino acids. Germline V lookup: CDR1 SQVTM, CDR2 ANQGSEA. The CDR3 DNA follows: TGCAGCGTTTGGATCCAAGAGACCCAGTACTTC. Translated: CSVWIQETQYF.

The V call is TRBV7-2, the J call TRBJ2-7; 9 nucleotides agree with TRBD2. The CDR3 spans 15 residues. Germline trimming cut 5 bases from V and 2 bases from J; bases unmatched to any gene: 7. Germline CDR1 SGHTA, CDR2 FQGNSA. The CDR3 nucleotides read TGTGCCAGCAGCCGAGCGGGGGGAGTGGCCTACGAGCAGTACGTC. It encodes CASSRAGGVAYEQYV.

The J gene is TRBJ2-1, the V gene TRBV7-6, with D possibly TRBD2 on 6 matching bases. The CDR3 runs to 16 residues. Per germline, CDR1 SGHVS and CDR2 FNYEAQ. The V gene lost 6 bases and the J gene lost 0 bases, with 15 bases spanning the gap. CDR3 in DNA: TGTGCCAGCAGTTATCTAGCGTGGAGCTCCTACAATGAGCAGTTCTTC. Translated: CASSYLAWSSYNEQFF.

Only a few counts were recorded for this clonotype. The chain is built from TRBV10-3 and TRBJ2-3; weak D call: TRBD2 (5 bases). V gave up 6 bases and J gave up 2 bases, with 15 bases separating them. This CDR3 is 15 amino acids long. CDR1 and CDR2 from the germline V gene are ENHRY and SYGVKD. In nucleotides, the CDR3 is TGTGCCATCAGCCTCGAGGGCTCGGCCACAGATACGCAGTATTTT. Amino acids: CAISLEGSATDTQYF.

This clonotype occurred a few times. J is TRBJ2-3 and V is TRBV3-1; a weak D match, TRBD2 (5 bases). CDR1 and CDR2 (germline): LGHDT, YNNKEL (reference sequence). The V end was cut by 4 bases, the J end by 7 bases, with 18 bases between. The CDR3 consists of 15 residues. CDR3 coding DNA: TGTGCCAGCAGCCCGGATGGACGGGGAATGTATACGCAGTATTTT. Translation: CASSPDGRGMYTQYF.

The genes are TRBV24-1 and TRBJ2-2; 7 nucleotides match TRBD2. CDR3 length equals 16 residues. The germline gives CDR1 KGHDR, CDR2 SFDVKD. Unmatched junction bases numbered 6, after V lost 3 bases and J lost 3 bases. The CDR3 DNA reads as TGTGCCACCAGTGATGACGGGGGGTTGGACACCGGGGAGCTGTTTTTT. Protein: CATSDDGGLDTGELFF.

This clonotype turned up a few times. This chain connects TRBV7-2 to TRBJ1-6; D is unclear. The germline V and J ends were trimmed by 7 bases and 9 bases, with 16 bases remaining between them. Germline CDR1 SGHTA, CDR2 FQGNSA. This CDR3 region has 14 residues. The CDR3 DNA follows: TGTGCCAGCACAAAACTCTCAGAGGGTTCACCCCTCCACTTT. Residues: CASTKLSEGSPLHF.

Comments on this clonotype: A junction end diverges from the germline sequence, so it may reflect a read error. J is TRBJ1-1 and V is TRBV7-9; maybe TRBD1 (5 bases). Germline V gene lookup returns CDR1 SEHNR and CDR2 FQNEAQ (reference sequence). The CDR3 has 13 amino acids. This CDR3 reads CASSLGQGVEASF. CDR3 in DNA: TGTGCCAGCAGCTTGGGTCAGGGCGTCGAAGCTTCCTTT.

The rearrangement joins TRBV12-3 or TRBV12-4 to TRBJ1-3; D is undetermined. The CDR3 length is 13 residues. The V end lost 6 bases, the J end lost 7 bases, and 13 bases lay between the germline ends. CDR3 residues: CASSLEAWNTIYF. CDR3 DNA: TGTGCCAGCAGCCTTGAAGCTTGGAACACCATATATTTT.

This chain uses TRBV19 with TRBJ2-2; no definite D call. CDR1 and CDR2 from the germline V gene are LNHDA and SQIVND (reference sequence). V shed 5 bases and J shed 7 bases, with 14 bases lying between them. CDR3 length: 14 residues. DNA for the CDR3: TGTGCCAGTAGTTTGAAGAAGGGCGGCGGGGAGCTGTTTTTT. Its protein is CASSLKKGGGELFF.

J is TRBJ1-5 and V is TRBV5-5; no definite D call. CDR3 length: 15 residues. CDR1 is SGHKS, CDR2 YYEKEE, per germline (reference sequence). V was clipped by 0 bases and J by 0 bases, with 7 bases between them. CDR3: CASSLGRYSNQPQHF. In nucleotides, the CDR3 is TGTGCCAGCAGCTTGGGAAGATATAGCAATCAGCCCCAGCATTTT.

There are a few counts of this clonotype. This rearrangement joins TRBV19 to TRBJ1-1; no definite D call. The V end was cut by 5 bases, the J end by 5 bases, with 18 bases between. CDR3 size: 15 residues. Germline assignment: CDR1 LNHDA and CDR2 SQIVND (reference sequence). CDR3: CASSPPDLAGTEAFF. The CDR3 bases are TGTGCCAGTAGTCCCCCGGACCTGGCAGGTACTGAAGCTTTCTTT.